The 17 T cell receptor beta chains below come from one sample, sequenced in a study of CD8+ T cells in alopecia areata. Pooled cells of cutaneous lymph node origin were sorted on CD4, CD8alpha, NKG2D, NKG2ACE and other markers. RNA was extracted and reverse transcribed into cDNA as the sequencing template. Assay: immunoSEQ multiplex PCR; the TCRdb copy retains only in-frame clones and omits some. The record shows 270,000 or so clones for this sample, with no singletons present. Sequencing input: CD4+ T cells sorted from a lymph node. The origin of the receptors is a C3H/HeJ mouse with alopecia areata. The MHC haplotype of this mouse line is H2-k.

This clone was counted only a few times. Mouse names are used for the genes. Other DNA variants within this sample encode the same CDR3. This CDR3 is CASGAGQYNSPLYF. Partial CDR3 DNA: TGTGCCAGCGGTGCGGGACAATATAATTCGCCC. V gene TRBV13-2 combines with J gene TRBJ1-6; TRBD1 is a possible D gene (6 bases). The sequenced fragment ends 3 residues before the CDR3 boundary, so the rest is inferred from the germline J gene. TRBJ1-6 is placed among ORFs of uncertain function. The CDR3 consists of 14 residues. Trimming took 3 bases from V and 4 from J, leaving 8 bases between them. Germline CDR1 and CDR2: NNHNN and SYGAGS (reference sequence).

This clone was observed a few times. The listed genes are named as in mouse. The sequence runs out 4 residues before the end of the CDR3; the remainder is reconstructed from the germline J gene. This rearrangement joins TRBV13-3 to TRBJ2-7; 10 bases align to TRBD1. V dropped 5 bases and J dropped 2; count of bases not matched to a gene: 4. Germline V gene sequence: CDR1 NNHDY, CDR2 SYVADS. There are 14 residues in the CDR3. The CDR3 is CASRDRGDTYEQYF. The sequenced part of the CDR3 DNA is TGTGCCAGCAGGGACAGGGGGGACACCTAT.

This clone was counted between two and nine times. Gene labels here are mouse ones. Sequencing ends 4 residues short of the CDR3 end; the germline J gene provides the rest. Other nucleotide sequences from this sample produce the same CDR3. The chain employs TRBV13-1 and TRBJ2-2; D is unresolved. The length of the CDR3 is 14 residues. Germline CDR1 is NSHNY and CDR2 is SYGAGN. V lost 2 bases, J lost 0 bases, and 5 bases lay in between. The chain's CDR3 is CASSDRTNTGQLYF. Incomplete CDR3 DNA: TGTGCCAGCAGTGACAGGACAAACACCGGG.

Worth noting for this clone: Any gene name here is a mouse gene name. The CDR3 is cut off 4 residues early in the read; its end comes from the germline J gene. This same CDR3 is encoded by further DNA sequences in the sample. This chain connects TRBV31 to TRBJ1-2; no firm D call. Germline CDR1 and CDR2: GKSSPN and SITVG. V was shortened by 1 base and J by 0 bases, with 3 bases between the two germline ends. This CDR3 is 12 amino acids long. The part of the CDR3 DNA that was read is TGTGCCTGGAGTCAAGCAAACTCC. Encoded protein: CAWSQANS. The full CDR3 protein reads CAWSQANSDYTF.

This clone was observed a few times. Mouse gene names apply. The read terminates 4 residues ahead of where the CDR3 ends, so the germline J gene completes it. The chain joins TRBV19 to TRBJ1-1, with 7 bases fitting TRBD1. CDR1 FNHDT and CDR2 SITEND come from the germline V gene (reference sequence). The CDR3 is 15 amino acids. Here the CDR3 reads CASSPSSTGVTEVFF. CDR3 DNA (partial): TGTGCCAGCAGTCCCTCTTCAACAGGGGTGACA.

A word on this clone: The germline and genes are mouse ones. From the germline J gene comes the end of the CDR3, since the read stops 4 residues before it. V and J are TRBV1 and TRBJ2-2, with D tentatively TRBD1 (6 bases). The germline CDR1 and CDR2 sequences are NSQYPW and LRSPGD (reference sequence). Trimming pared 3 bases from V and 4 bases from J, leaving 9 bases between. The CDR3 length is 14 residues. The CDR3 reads CTCSAQGPTGQLYF. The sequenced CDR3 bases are TGCACCTGCAGTGCCCAGGGGCCCACCGGG.

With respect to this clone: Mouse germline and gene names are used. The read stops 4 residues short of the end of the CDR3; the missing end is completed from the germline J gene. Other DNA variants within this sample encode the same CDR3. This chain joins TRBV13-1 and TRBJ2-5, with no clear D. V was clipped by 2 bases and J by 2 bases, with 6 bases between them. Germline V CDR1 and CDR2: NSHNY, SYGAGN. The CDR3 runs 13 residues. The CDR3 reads CASSETFQDTQYF. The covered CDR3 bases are TGTGCCAGCAGTGAGACTTTCCAAGAC.

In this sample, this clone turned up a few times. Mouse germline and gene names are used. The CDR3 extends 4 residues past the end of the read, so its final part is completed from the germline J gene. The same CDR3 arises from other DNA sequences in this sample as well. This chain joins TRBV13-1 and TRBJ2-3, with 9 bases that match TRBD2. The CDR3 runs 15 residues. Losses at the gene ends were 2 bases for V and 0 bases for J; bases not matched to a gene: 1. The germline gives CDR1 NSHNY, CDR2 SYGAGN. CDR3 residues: CASSEGLGSAETLYF. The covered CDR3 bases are TGTGCCAGCAGTGAGGGACTGGGTAGTGCAGAA.

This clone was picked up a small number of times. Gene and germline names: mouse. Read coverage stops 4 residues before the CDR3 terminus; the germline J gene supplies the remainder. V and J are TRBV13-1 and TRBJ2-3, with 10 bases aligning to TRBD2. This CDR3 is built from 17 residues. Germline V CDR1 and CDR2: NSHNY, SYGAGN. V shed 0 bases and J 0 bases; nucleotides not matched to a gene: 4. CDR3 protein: CASSDALGGPSAETLYF. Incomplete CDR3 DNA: TGTGCCAGCAGTGATGCCCTGGGGGGGCCTAGTGCAGAA.

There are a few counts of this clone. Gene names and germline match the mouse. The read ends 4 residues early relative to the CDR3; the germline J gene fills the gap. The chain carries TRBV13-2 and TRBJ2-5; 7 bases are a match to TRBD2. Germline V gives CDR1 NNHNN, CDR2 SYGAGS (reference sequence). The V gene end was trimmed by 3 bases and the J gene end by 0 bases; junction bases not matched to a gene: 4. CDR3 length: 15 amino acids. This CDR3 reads CASGADWVNQDTQYF. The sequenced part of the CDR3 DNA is TGTGCCAGCGGTGCCGACTGGGTTAACCAAGAC.

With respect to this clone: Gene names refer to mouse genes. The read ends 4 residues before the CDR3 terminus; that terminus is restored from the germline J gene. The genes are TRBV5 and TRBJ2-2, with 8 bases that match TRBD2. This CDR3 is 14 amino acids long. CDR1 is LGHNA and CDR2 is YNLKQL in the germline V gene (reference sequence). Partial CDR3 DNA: TGTGCCAGCAGCCAAGTCTGGGGGGTCGGG. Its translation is CASSQVWGVG. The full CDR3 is CASSQVWGVGQLYF.

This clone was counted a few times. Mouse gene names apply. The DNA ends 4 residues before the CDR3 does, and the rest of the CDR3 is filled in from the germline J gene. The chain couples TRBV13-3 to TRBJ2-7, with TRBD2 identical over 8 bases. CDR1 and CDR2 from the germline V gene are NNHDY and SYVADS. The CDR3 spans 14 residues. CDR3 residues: CASSDGGGRDEQYF. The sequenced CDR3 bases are TGTGCCAGCAGTGATGGGGGGGGGCGCGAT.

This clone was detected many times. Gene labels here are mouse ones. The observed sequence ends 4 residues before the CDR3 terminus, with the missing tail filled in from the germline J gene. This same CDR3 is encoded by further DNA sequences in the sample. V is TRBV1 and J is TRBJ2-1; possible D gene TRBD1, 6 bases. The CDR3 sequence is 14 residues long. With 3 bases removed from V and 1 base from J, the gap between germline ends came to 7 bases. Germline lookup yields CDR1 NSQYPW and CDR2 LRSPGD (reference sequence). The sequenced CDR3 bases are TGCACCTGCAGTGCCGGACAGAACTATGCT. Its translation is CTCSAGQNYA. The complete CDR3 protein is CTCSAGQNYAEQFF.

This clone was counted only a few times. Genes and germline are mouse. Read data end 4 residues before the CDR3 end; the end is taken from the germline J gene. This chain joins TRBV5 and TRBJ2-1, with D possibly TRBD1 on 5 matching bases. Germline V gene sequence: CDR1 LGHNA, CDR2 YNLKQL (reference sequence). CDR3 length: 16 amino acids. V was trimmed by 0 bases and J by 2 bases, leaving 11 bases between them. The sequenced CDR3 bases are TGTGCCAGCAGCCAAGACAGGGAGGGAGACTATGCT. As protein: CASSQDREGDYA. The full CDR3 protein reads CASSQDREGDYAEQFF.

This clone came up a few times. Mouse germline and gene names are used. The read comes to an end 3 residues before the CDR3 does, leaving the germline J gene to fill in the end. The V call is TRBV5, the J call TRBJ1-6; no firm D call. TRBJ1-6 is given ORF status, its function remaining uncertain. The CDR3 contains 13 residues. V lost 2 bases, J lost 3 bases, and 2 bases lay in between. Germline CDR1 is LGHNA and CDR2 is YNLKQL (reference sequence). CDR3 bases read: TGTGCCAGCAGCCAACACTATAATTCGCCC. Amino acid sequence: CASSQHYNSP. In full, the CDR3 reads CASSQHYNSPLYF.

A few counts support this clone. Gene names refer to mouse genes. CDR3 DNA, as far as it was read: TGTGCCAGCGGTGAAGGGACAACAAACACCGGG. This encodes CASGEGTTNTG. The full CDR3 is CASGEGTTNTGQLYF. The chain has TRBV13-2 and TRBJ2-2, with a possible D match to TRBD1 (6 bases). The sequenced fragment ends 4 residues before the CDR3 boundary, so the rest is inferred from the germline J gene. V was pared by 2 bases and J by 0 bases, with 8 bases between. CDR1 NNHNN and CDR2 SYGAGS come from the germline V gene (reference sequence). CDR3 length: 15 residues.

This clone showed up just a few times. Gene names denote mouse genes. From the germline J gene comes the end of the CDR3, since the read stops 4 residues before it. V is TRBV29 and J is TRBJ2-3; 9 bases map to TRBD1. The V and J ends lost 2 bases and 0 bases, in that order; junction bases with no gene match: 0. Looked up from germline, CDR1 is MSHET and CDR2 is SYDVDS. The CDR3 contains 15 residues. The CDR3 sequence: CASSLGTGSAETLYF. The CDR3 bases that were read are TGTGCTAGCAGTTTAGGGACAGGGAGTGCAGAA.